This is a list of T cell receptor beta chains from one sample in a study of T cells in Graves' hyperthyroidism and ophthalmopathy. Using its own MiXCR run on the multiplex PCR reads, TCRdb lists one record per CDR3 protein. The sample has 300,000 to 450,000 distinct CDR3 sequences; 25% are singletons. The sequencing input was blood. The receptors were gathered from a man aged 50 to 60 with Graves' hyperthyroidism. Both conserved end residues are trimmed from each CDR3. Only part of the rows carry a size: once, few, many, or a class if the clone is expanded.

clone_size | v_call | cdr3_aa
few | TRBV5-6 | ATERGSGTTDTQY
- | TRBV6-2/TRBV6-3 | ASSYPTSGRTDTQY
once | TRBV10-3 | AISGGGLANTGELF
many | TRBV20-1 | SARALLTSGSTDTQY
- | TRBV9 | ASSVAEAPTDTQY
many | TRBV5-1 | ASRSAGQGAYGYT
- | TRBV20-1 | SARTGERYGYT
few | TRBV5-5 | ASSLGAGDTGELF
- | TRBV29-1 | SAVGRQNIQY
- | TRBV6-1 | ASSHPTVTDTQY
once | TRBV6-2/TRBV6-3 | ASRRTSEQY
- | TRBV18 | ASGQISNQPQH
- | TRBV7-9 | ASSFTDGGELF
few | TRBV5-1 | ASSFGGRGGTQY
- | TRBV7-2 | ASSHSGFNEQF
many | TRBV3-1 | ASSPDYNEQF
many | TRBV19 | ASTPPYRGPTEAF
- | TRBV27 | ASSSMGGMSYNEQF
once | TRBV13 | ASSLGGGINQPQH
many | TRBV27 | ASSFGRGDTQY
few | TRBV6-1 | ASRGGMRGGYT
- | TRBV4-1 | ASSQELFHQPQH
- | TRBV7-3 | ASSLIAGDKNTEAF
- | TRBV19 | ASSIGYRASNQPQH
many | TRBV27 | ASSFASGRYEQY
few | TRBV6-2/TRBV6-3 | ASSYLLANEQY
few | TRBV14 | ASSQGVSGRYEQY
few | TRBV11-3 | ASSSREGAYNEQF
few | TRBV7-7 | ASSLEAQPQH
many | TRBV6-1 | ASSPRTGVNSGANVLT
- | TRBV5-1 | ASSSRQGANTEAF
- | TRBV12-5 | ASGLVAGSEAF
- | TRBV28 | ASSPVTGASYEQY
once | TRBV5-1 | ASSLDTIYEQY
few | TRBV19 | ASSRKTGQRDTEAF
few | TRBV11-2 | ASSPGLLSYEQY
few | TRBV11-2 | ASSFLPGENTGELF
- | TRBV19 | ASSAGLARPTDTQY
- | TRBV20-1 | SAIGTDNTEAF
many | TRBV20-1 | SARDLRGMSETQY
few | TRBV11-3 | ASSTSGNPDEQF
- | TRBV2 | ASRNTGAVYGYT
many | TRBV20-1 | SASLAGVTDTQY
few | TRBV20-1 | SARDPRGRETQY
- | TRBV9 | ASSVEGGLAGVGGNEQF
few | TRBV6-1 | ASTKTTGGWGYEQY
many | TRBV3-1 | ASSQLSGPDTEAF
few | TRBV28 | ASSLSTDIQY
many | TRBV3-1 | ASSLLRDRVVAGSTDTQY
- | TRBV10-2 | ASSAGTPYNEQF
many | TRBV7-2 | ASSQNTEAF